These T cell receptor beta chains were read from a single sample in a study of metastatic and nonmetastatic thyroid tumors. TCRdb reprocessed the PCR reads using MiXCR. The table has 25,000 to 35,000 clones, about 30% seen once. The sequencing sample was made of blood. Source of these receptors: a female donor with papillary thyroid cancer or a benign thyroid nodule (not recorded which). Some clones in this sample may be carry-over from other donors' samples. Each CDR3 is given with its conserved first and last residue. D genes are given only for firm matches. The size field is filled for only some rows; it gives once, few, many or a size class.

many | - | TRBJ1-5 | TRBV4-2 | TGTGCCAGCAGCCAAGATTCGGGGGGAGGTCAGCCCCAGCATTTT | CASSQDSGGGQPQHF
few | - | TRBJ1-2 | TRBV12-3/TRBV12-4 | TGTGCCAGCAGCACGTACGGGCGCTATTGCTACACCTTC | CASSTYGRYCYTF
- | TRBD1 | TRBJ1-2 | TRBV6-1 | TGTGCCAGCAGGGCGACAGGGAGGGAAGGCTACACCTTC | CASRATGREGYTF
- | - | TRBJ2-1 | TRBV19 | TGTGCCACCACGAGGCGAATATTCTACAATGAGCGGTTCTTC | CATTRRIFYNERFF
many | - | TRBJ1-4 | TRBV7-9 | TGTGCCGCGACGGGGTCAGGCAATGAAAAACTGTTTTTT | CAATGSGNEKLFF
many | - | TRBJ2-1 | TRBV20-1 | TGCAGTGCTAGAGATGGTAGGGGGGACGAGCAGTTCTTC | CSARDGRGDEQFF
- | TRBD1 | TRBJ1-5 | TRBV7-8 | TGTGCCAGCAGCAAGGGACAGCTTAGAAATCAGCCCCAGCATTTT | CASSKGQLRNQPQHF
many | TRBD1 | TRBJ1-2 | TRBV10-3 | TGTGCCTCCACGCCCGCAGGGGGTGATAATGGCTACACCTTC | CASTPAGGDNGYTF
many | - | TRBJ2-7 | TRBV28 | TGTGCCAGCAGTTCGGACAGTTTTAACGAGCAGTACTTC | CASSSDSFNEQYF
- | - | TRBJ1-2 | TRBV12-3/TRBV12-4 | TGTGCCAGCAGTCATCCCCCGGACGGATTAGCCGGCTACATCTTC | CASSHPPDGLAGYIF
- | TRBD2 | TRBJ2-1 | TRBV20-1 | TGCAGTGCGGGGGGACTAGCGGGGGACCCCTACAATGAGCAGTTCTTC | CSAGGLAGDPYNEQFF
many | TRBD1 | TRBJ1-2 | TRBV28 | TGTGCCACCTATTCCGGGACAGCCTATGGCTACACCTTC | CATYSGTAYGYTF
few | - | TRBJ2-3 | TRBV5-1 | TGCGCCACCAGCTTGGAGGAGTCCCTTAGGACAGATACGCAGTATTTT | CATSLEESLRTDTQYF
once | - | TRBJ2-3 | TRBV4-2 | TGTGCCACCATGGGGGGCCCAGACACAGATACGCAGTATTTT | CATMGGPDTDTQYF
- | - | TRBJ2-1 | TRBV7-9 | TGTGCCAGCAGCTTATTGGGGGTCTGGGGGCAGTTCTTC | CASSLLGVWGQFF
- | - | TRBJ2-1 | TRBV18 | TGTGCCAGCTCACCACCACCTACGAGCTCCTACAATGAGCAGTTCTTC | CASSPPPTSSYNEQFF
once | - | TRBJ1-1 | TRBV9 | TGTGGCAGCAGCGCATACGGGTTTATAGCTGAAGCTTTCTTT | CGSSAYGFIAEAFF
- | TRBD2 | TRBJ2-7 | TRBV6-5 | TGTGCCAGCAGTTCCCCTTCTTCGACTAGCGGGTTGTACGAGCAGTACTTC | CASSSPSSTSGLYEQYF
- | - | TRBJ2-3 | TRBV28 | TGTGCCAGCAGTTTGTCAAGCACAGATACGCAGTATTTT | CASSLSSTDTQYF
many | TRBD1 | TRBJ1-5 | TRBV10-2 | TGCGCCAGCAGGGCGGGACAGTTCACGGGGCCCCAGCATTTT | CASRAGQFTGPQHF
many | - | TRBJ2-7 | TRBV6-1 | TGTGCCAGCAGGATGGGGGGGGCGGACTACGAGCAGTACTTC | CASRMGGADYEQYF
many | TRBD1 | TRBJ2-5 | TRBV2 | TGTGCCAGCAGTGCGGAAGGGCAGGGGGTAGAGACCCAGTACTTC | CASSAEGQGVETQYF
few | - | TRBJ1-5 | TRBV12-3/TRBV12-4 | TGTGCCAGCAGTTTTTTAGGGGGCAATCAGCCCCAGCATTTT | CASSFLGGNQPQHF
- | TRBD1 | TRBJ2-2 | TRBV20-1 | TGCAGTGCTAGAGATTGTAGGACAGGGGTGTTCACCGGGGAGCTGTTTTTT | CSARDCRTGVFTGELFF
many | - | TRBJ2-5 | TRBV11-1 | TGTGCCAGCAGCTTAGGGACAGCTAACCAAGAGACCCAGTACTTC | CASSLGTANQETQYF
- | TRBD2 | TRBJ2-7 | TRBV11-2 | TGTGCCAGCAACTTAAGGGAGAGCGGGAGGTCCTACGAGCAGTACTTC | CASNLRESGRSYEQYF
- | - | TRBJ1-5 | TRBV12-3/TRBV12-4 | TGTGCCAGCAGTCGGGACGACAATCAGCCGCAGCATTTT | CASSRDDNQPQHF
few | TRBD2 | TRBJ2-7 | TRBV6-2/TRBV6-3 | TGTGCCAGCAGTAATCCGAGGGCTAGCGGGAGAGGCTACGAGCAGTACTTC | CASSNPRASGRGYEQYF
many | TRBD1 | TRBJ1-2 | TRBV19 | TGTGCCAGTAGCCGCGGGCCTTCAGGGGGCGCGTGGGATGGCTACACCTTC | CASSRGPSGGAWDGYTF
many | - | TRBJ1-6 | TRBV7-2 | TGTGCCAGCAGCTTCTCCTATAATTCACCCCTCCACTTT | CASSFSYNSPLHF
once | - | TRBJ2-1 | TRBV20-1 | TGCAGTGCTAGAGGGAACACGGGAAGTTTGAATGAGCAGTTCTTC | CSARGNTGSLNEQFF
- | - | TRBJ2-1 | TRBV11-1 | TGTGCCAGCAGCTCCCCAGGGTTGTCTGGAGGGGACAATGAGCAGTTCTTC | CASSSPGLSGGDNEQFF
many | - | TRBJ1-2 | TRBV19 | TGTGCCAGTAGTGTAAATAGACAGGCGTATGGCTACACCTTC | CASSVNRQAYGYTF
many | TRBD1 | TRBJ1-3 | TRBV5-1 | TGCGCCAGCAGCACAGGGGCTGGAAACACCATATATTTT | CASSTGAGNTIYF
many | TRBD1 | TRBJ1-1 | TRBV19 | TGTGCCAGTAGACCCCGGGACAGGGGCGAGATGAACACTGAAGCTTTCTTT | CASRPRDRGEMNTEAFF
many | - | TRBJ1-3 | TRBV6-5 | TGTGCCAGCAGTTACTCTGACAGGCCTGGAAACACCATATATTTT | CASSYSDRPGNTIYF
many | - | TRBJ2-6 | TRBV4-3 | TGCGCCAGCAGCCAAGACGTCAGCTCTGGGGCCAACGTCCTGACTTTC | CASSQDVSSGANVLTF
many | - | TRBJ1-4 | TRBV20-1 | TGCAGTGCTAGAGATTTAGAGAATGAAAAACTGTTTTTT | CSARDLENEKLFF
many | - | TRBJ1-6 | TRBV5-8 | TGTGCCAGCAGCTTCCTCAGCGTTAATAATTCACCCCTCCACTTT | CASSFLSVNNSPLHF
few | - | TRBJ2-7 | TRBV29-1 | TGCAGCGTGTCCCCAGGTTCAACCTACGAGCAGTACTTC | CSVSPGSTYEQYF